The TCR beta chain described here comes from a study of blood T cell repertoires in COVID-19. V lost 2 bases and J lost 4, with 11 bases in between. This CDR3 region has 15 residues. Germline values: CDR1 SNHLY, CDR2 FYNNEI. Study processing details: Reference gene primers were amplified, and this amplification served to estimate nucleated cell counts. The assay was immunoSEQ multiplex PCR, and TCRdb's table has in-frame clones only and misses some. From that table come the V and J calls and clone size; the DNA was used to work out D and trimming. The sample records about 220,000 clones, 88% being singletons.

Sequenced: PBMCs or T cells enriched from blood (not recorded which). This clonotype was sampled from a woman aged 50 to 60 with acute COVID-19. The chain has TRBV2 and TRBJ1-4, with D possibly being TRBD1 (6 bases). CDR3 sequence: CASSELYRVNEKLFF. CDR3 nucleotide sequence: TGTGCCAGCAGTGAATTATACAGGGTTAATGAAAAACTGTTTTTT. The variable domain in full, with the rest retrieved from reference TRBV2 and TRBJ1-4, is EPEVTQTPSHQVTQMGQEVILRCVPISNHLYFYWYRQILGQKVEFLVSFYNNEISEKSEIFDDQFSVERPDGSNFTLKIRSTKLEDSAMYFCASSELYRVNEKLFFGSGTQLSVL.